The 30 T cell receptor beta chains below were found in one sample sequenced in a study of cytomegalovirus exposure and HLA in healthy donors. The PCR was carried out with 60 Vbeta primers and 13 Jbeta primers. Using immunoSEQ multiplex PCR, the repertoire was profiled, and TCRdb retains in-frame clones only, with some absent. This sample has about 82,000 clones, with over 60% found just once. Source material: PBMCs. The receptors shown here come from a woman between 50 and 59 years old in good health and CMV-seropositive.

The rearrangement links TRBV6-5 to TRBJ2-1; 9 positions match TRBD1. Germline CDR1 reads MNHEY; CDR2 reads SVGAGI. The CDR3 has 15 amino acids. J was trimmed by 3 bases and V by 6 bases; bases with no gene match: 6. CDR3 sequence (DNA): TGTGCCAGCAGACCTTGGGACAGGGACTACAATGAGCAGTTCTTC. As protein: CASRPWDRDYNEQFF.

The rearrangement uses TRBV7-9 and TRBJ2-3; 7 nucleotides match TRBD1. With 5 bases clipped from V and 5 bases from J, the junction kept 10 bases outside the gene matches. This CDR3 has 15 residues. Germline-derived CDR1 and CDR2 are SEHNR and FQNEAQ (reference sequence). This chain's CDR3 is CASSPALGQLDTQYF. In DNA form, the CDR3 reads TGTGCCAGCAGCCCCGCCCTGGGACAGTTAGATACGCAGTATTTT.

This chain links TRBV5-5 with TRBJ1-3; a possible D gene is TRBD1 (5 bases). The CDR3 totals 16 residues. The V gene's germline CDR1 is SGHKS and CDR2 YYEKEE (reference sequence). Trimming shortened V by 0 bases and J by 2 bases, and 12 bases separated the two germline ends. Written as DNA, the CDR3 is TGTGCCAGCAGCTTGGACAGGCAAAGGACTGGAAACACCATATATTTT. Amino acids: CASSLDRQRTGNTIYF.

J is TRBJ2-1 and V is TRBV5-5; no firm D call. This CDR3 has 12 amino acids. The V gene's germline CDR1 is SGHKS and CDR2 YYEKEE (reference sequence). Trimming shortened V by 5 bases and J by 7 bases, and 10 bases separated the two germline ends. CDR3 DNA sequence: TGTGCCAGCAGTCCACTTCTAAATGAGCAGTTCTTC. This encodes CASSPLLNEQFF.

The rearrangement uses TRBV5-6 and TRBJ2-7; TRBD1 matches at 11 bases. Unmatched junction bases numbered 3, after V lost 4 bases and J lost 3 bases. Germline V CDR1 and CDR2: SGHDT, YYEEEE. CDR3 length: 14 amino acids. The CDR3 loop is CASSHGTGGYEQYF. In DNA, the CDR3 is TGTGCCAGCAGCCACGGGACAGGGGGCTACGAGCAGTACTTC. Based on the CDR3 plus reference TRBV5-6 and TRBJ2-7, the full variable domain is DAGVTQSPTHLIKTRGQQVTLRCSPKSGHDTVSWYQQALGQGPQFIFQYYEEEERQRGNFPDRFSGHQFPNYSSELNVNALLLGDSALYLCASSHGTGGYEQYFGPGTRLTVT.

This clone occurred a few times. This chain uses TRBV27 with TRBJ2-5; a weak D match, TRBD2 (6 bases). The end of the DNA fits TRBJ2-7 better, so the J call may be wrong. The CDR3 has 14 residues. The V gene's germline CDR1 is MNHEY and CDR2 SMNVEV (reference sequence). CDR3 residues: CASSCDRAGCEQYF. CDR3 sequence (DNA): TGTGCCAGCAGTTGCGACAGAGCGGGCTGCGAGCAGTACTTC.

The chain joins TRBV5-6 to TRBJ1-2; TRBD1 agrees at 7 bases. Trimming cost V 2 bases and J 0 bases; bases outside gene matches: 1. CDR1 and CDR2 (germline): SGHDT, YYEEEE. The CDR3 is 14 amino acids. The CDR3 nucleotides read TGTGCCAGCAGCTTCGGGACAGCTAACTATGGCTACACCTTC. As protein: CASSFGTANYGYTF.

The J gene is TRBJ2-1, the V gene TRBV9; 10 nucleotides agree with TRBD2. Unmatched junction bases numbered 2, after V lost 0 bases and J lost 8 bases. The germline CDR1 and CDR2 sequences are SGDLS and YYNGEE. This CDR3 is built from 14 residues. The CDR3 nucleotides are TGTGCCAGCAGCGTAGGCAGCGGGGGGGATGAGCAGTTCTTC. Its protein product is CASSVGSGGDEQFF.

The V and J genes are TRBV30 and TRBJ1-1; 7 bases line up with TRBD1. With V trimmed by 2 bases and J by 6 bases, 12 bases remained unmatched. The CDR3 has 15 amino acids. Germline V gives CDR1 GTSNPN, CDR2 SVGIG (reference sequence). This CDR3 reads CAWSTNPQGIAEAFF. The CDR3, as DNA: TGTGCCTGGAGTACTAACCCACAGGGGATCGCTGAAGCTTTCTTT. The whole variable domain, filled in from reference TRBV30 and TRBJ1-1, reads SQTIHQWPATLVQPVGSPLSLECTVEGTSNPNLYWYRQAAGRGLQLLFYSVGIGQISSEVPQNLSASRPQDRQFILSSKKLLLSDSGFYLCAWSTNPQGIAEAFFGQGTRLTVV.

The chain combines TRBV9 with TRBJ2-5; 10 bases match TRBD2. CDR3 size: 17 residues. The germline CDR1 and CDR2 sequences are SGDLS and YYNGEE. Trimming took 0 bases from V and 2 from J; bases not matched to a gene: 7. CDR3 in DNA: TGTGCCAGCAGCGTAGGTTTTAGCGGGGGGACGCAAGAGACCCAGTACTTC. Its translation: CASSVGFSGGTQETQYF.

This clone was recorded only once. V and J are TRBV15 and TRBJ2-2, with TRBD1 identical over 8 bases. This CDR3 is built from 17 residues. Germline CDR1 is LNHNV and CDR2 is YYDKDF (reference sequence). The V and J ends lost 0 bases and 2 bases, in that order; junction bases with no gene match: 5. DNA of the CDR3: TGTGCCACCAGCAGAGAGGGGACAGGTCGCAACACCGGGGAGCTGTTTTTT. It specifies CATSREGTGRNTGELFF.

This clone was seen just once. The V call is TRBV5-1, the J call TRBJ2-3, with a weak D call TRBD2 (6 bases). The ends were cut back, 4 bases at V and 0 bases at J, with 9 bases in the middle. This CDR3 is 14 amino acids long. CDR1 is SGHRS and CDR2 is YFSETQ in the germline V gene. Here the CDR3 DNA reads TGCGCCAGCAGCGCCGGGACTAGCACAGATACGCAGTATTTT. Encoded protein: CASSAGTSTDTQYF.

V gene TRBV19 combines with J gene TRBJ2-2, with 7 bases matching TRBD2. CDR3 size: 16 residues. The ends lost 2 bases at V and 7 bases at J; junction bases unmatched: 10. In germline, CDR1 is LNHDA, CDR2 SQIVND (reference sequence). The CDR3 bases are TGTGCCAGTAGTATACATGCGGCTCGGGAGGTCGGGGAGCTGTTTTTT. Translated, it gives CASSIHAAREVGELFF.

The J gene is TRBJ1-5, the V gene TRBV4-1, with 7 bases lining up with TRBD1. This CDR3 contains 14 residues. Germline CDR1 reads MGHRA; CDR2 reads YSYEKL. V lost 0 bases, J lost 7 bases, and 3 bases stayed unmatched. The DNA for the CDR3 is TGCGCCAGCAGCCAAGACAGGGGGGACCAGCCCCAGCATTTT. Its translation is CASSQDRGDQPQHF.

This clone turned up a few times. The chain has TRBV25-1 and TRBJ2-2, with a tentative D call TRBD2 (6 bases). The CDR3 consists of 14 residues. Per germline, CDR1 MGHDK and CDR2 SYGVNS. The germline V and J ends were trimmed by 0 bases and 7 bases, with 9 bases remaining between them. CDR3 bases: TGTGCCAGCAGTGAATACCAGGAGGGCGGGGAGCTGTTTTTT. Protein sequence: CASSEYQEGGELFF. Together with reference TRBV25-1 and TRBJ2-2, the CDR3 gives the full variable domain: EADIYQTPRYLVIGTGKKITLECSQTMGHDKMYWYQQDPGMELHLIHYSYGVNSTEKGDLSSESTVSRIRTEHFPLTLESARPSHTSQYLCASSEYQEGGELFFGEGSRLTVL.

CDR3 in amino acids: CASSIDRVSADGYTF. The CDR3 bases are TGCGCCAGCAGCATCGACAGGGTAAGCGCCGATGGCTACACCTTC. The V call is TRBV5-1, the J call TRBJ1-2; 7 bases align to TRBD1. The V and J ends lost 4 bases and 6 bases, in that order; junction bases with no gene match: 12. The CDR3 loop spans 15 amino acids. The germline V gene encodes CDR1 SGHRS and CDR2 YFSETQ.

The CDR3, as DNA: TGTGCCAGTCAAAAGTTGAGGAACGCTGATCAGCCCCAGCATTTT. Translated: CASQKLRNADQPQHF. The chain combines TRBV6-1 with TRBJ1-5; no definite D call. Trimming removed 9 bases at V and 5 bases at J, with 20 bases between. Germline CDR1 MNHNS, CDR2 SASEGT. The CDR3 totals 15 residues.

The chain combines TRBV4-3 with TRBJ2-5; a possible D gene is TRBD1 (5 bases). The DNA end lines up better with TRBJ2-7; the J call may be wrong. Germline values: CDR1 LGHNA, CDR2 YSLEER. The CDR3 runs 14 residues. The CDR3 DNA reads TGCGCCAGCAGCCAAGGCGTCAGGGCTAACGAGCAGTACTTC. This translates into CASSQGVRANEQYF.

This clone was seen a few times. V usage is TRBV7-8 and J usage is TRBJ2-7, with D possibly TRBD2 on 6 matching bases. CDR1 SGHVS and CDR2 FQNEAQ come from the germline V gene. The CDR3 length is 17 residues. V was shortened by 3 bases and J by 0 bases, with 18 bases between the two germline ends. CDR3 residues: CASSFWGDSPSSYEQYF. CDR3 bases: TGTGCCAGCAGCTTTTGGGGGGACTCTCCAAGCTCCTACGAGCAGTACTTC.

The chain is built from TRBV29-1 and TRBJ2-1; 7 bases fit TRBD2. The trim removed 3 bases at V and 4 bases at J, leaving 6 bases unmatched. The length of the CDR3 is 14 residues. Germline CDR1 is SQVTM and CDR2 is ANQGSEA. The CDR3 coding sequence is TGCAGCGTTGAGGGGACTATCGGTTACAATGAGCAGTTCTTC. Its protein product is CSVEGTIGYNEQFF.

In this sample, this clone turned up a few times. The chain joins TRBV7-9 to TRBJ2-1; maybe TRBD1 (5 bases). The CDR3 runs to 16 residues. Trimming shortened V by 2 bases and J by 6 bases, and 17 bases separated the two germline ends. CDR1 and CDR2 from the germline V gene are SEHNR and FQNEAQ (reference sequence). The CDR3 region is CASSLWGRGASNEQFF. CDR3 coding DNA: TGTGCCAGCAGCTTATGGGGAAGGGGCGCTTCCAATGAGCAGTTCTTC.

The chain is built from TRBV14 and TRBJ1-1, with 9 bases identical to TRBD1. The CDR3 runs 16 residues. Trimming took 4 bases from V and 3 from J; bases not matched to a gene: 9. Germline lookup yields CDR1 SGHDN and CDR2 FVKESK. CDR3 coding DNA: TGTGCCAGCAGCCTTCACAGGGGGCCGGGATACACTGAAGCTTTCTTT. Translating it yields CASSLHRGPGYTEAFF.

The chain carries TRBV29-1 and TRBJ2-5; 7 bases fit TRBD1. Trimming removed 1 base from V and 5 bases from J; junction bases left unmatched: 10. CDR3 length: 15 amino acids. Per germline, CDR1 SQVTM and CDR2 ANQGSEA. In DNA, the CDR3 is TGCAGCGTTGAAGGAACGACAGGGCTTGTGGAGACCCAGTACTTC. It codes for CSVEGTTGLVETQYF.

The chain links TRBV28 to TRBJ1-1; D perhaps matches TRBD1 (6 bases). V was trimmed by 8 bases and J by 11 bases, leaving 12 bases between them. Germline V lookup: CDR1 MDHEN, CDR2 SYDVKM. This CDR3 has 10 amino acids. Here the CDR3 DNA reads TGTGCCAGCGGGGACAATTGGGCTTTCTTT. Encoded protein: CASGDNWAFF.

The chain links TRBV28 to TRBJ2-7; 7 nucleotides match TRBD1. The V gene's germline CDR1 is MDHEN and CDR2 SYDVKM. This CDR3 has 13 residues. The V and J ends lost 8 bases and 2 bases, in that order; junction bases with no gene match: 6. CDR3: CASFRTGTYEQYF. The CDR3, as DNA: TGTGCCAGCTTTAGGACAGGAACCTACGAGCAGTACTTC.

This clone was seen once. CDR3 DNA: TGTGCCAGCAGCTTAGGGGCCGGGGGAGAAGAGACCCAGTACTTC. The encoded protein is CASSLGAGGEETQYF. The chain couples TRBV11-2 to TRBJ2-5, with D tentatively TRBD2 (6 bases). The CDR3 contains 15 residues. V gave up 1 base and J gave up 3 bases, with 12 bases separating them. The germline V gene has CDR1 SGHAT and CDR2 FQNNGV.

Only one count was recorded for this clone. The V and J genes are TRBV7-3 and TRBJ2-1, with 8 bases that match TRBD1. There are 17 residues in the CDR3. Germline loops: CDR1 SGHTA, CDR2 FQGTGA. V lost 3 bases and J lost 8; bases outside the gene matches: 15. CDR3 in amino acids: CASSLGLQGVGWDEQFF. The CDR3 DNA sequence: TGTGCCAGCAGCTTGGGCCTACAGGGGGTGGGTTGGGATGAGCAGTTCTTC.

The chain joins TRBV5-1 to TRBJ1-4, with D unresolved. The ends were cut back, 4 bases at V and 5 bases at J, with 12 bases in the middle. In germline, CDR1 is SGHRS, CDR2 YFSETQ. The CDR3 extends over 14 amino acids. CDR3 sequence (DNA): TGCGCCAGCAGCCCCACAAACAAAAATGAAAAACTGTTTTTT. Its translation: CASSPTNKNEKLFF.

This clone was recorded only once. The chain employs TRBV7-9 and TRBJ2-2; 7 bases match TRBD1. This CDR3 contains 15 residues. V was pared by 3 bases and J by 7 bases, with 8 bases of the junction left unmatched. Germline V gene lookup returns CDR1 SEHNR and CDR2 FQNEAQ (reference sequence). Written as DNA, the CDR3 is TGTGCCAGCAGCTTGATCAAGGGGGCTGACGGGGAGCTGTTTTTT. It codes for CASSLIKGADGELFF. Drawing the rest from reference TRBV7-9 and TRBJ2-2, the complete variable domain is DTGVSQNPRHKITKRGQNVTFRCDPISEHNRLYWYRQTLGQGPEFLTYFQNEAQLEKSRLLSDRFSAERPKGSFSTLEIQRTEQGDSAMYLCASSLIKGADGELFFGEGSRLTVL.

V is TRBV5-4 and J is TRBJ2-1; 9 positions match TRBD2. The CDR3 is 17 amino acids. The trim removed 4 bases at V and 2 bases at J, leaving 10 bases unmatched. Looked up from germline, CDR1 is SGHNT and CDR2 is YYREEE (reference sequence). The CDR3 protein is CASSEGLAIGPYNEQFF. The CDR3 DNA follows: TGTGCCAGCAGCGAGGGACTAGCAATAGGCCCCTACAATGAGCAGTTCTTC.